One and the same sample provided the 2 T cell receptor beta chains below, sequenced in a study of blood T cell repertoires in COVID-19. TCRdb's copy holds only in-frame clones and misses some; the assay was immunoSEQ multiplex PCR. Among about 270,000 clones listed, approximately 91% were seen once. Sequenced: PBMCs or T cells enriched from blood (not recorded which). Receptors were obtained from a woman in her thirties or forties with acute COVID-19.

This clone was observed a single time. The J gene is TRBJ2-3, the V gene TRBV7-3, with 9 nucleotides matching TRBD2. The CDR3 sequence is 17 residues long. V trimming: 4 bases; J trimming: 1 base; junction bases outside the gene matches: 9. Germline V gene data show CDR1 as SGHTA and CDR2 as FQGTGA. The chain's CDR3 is CASSSEGVAGGTDTQYF. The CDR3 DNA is TGTGCCAGCAGCTCCGAGGGAGTAGCGGGGGGCACAGATACGCAGTATTTT. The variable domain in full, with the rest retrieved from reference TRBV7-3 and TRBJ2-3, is GAGVSQTPSNKVTEKGKYVELRCDPISGHTALYWYRQSLGQGPEFLIYFQGTGAADDSGLPNDRFFAVRPEGSVSTLKIQRTERGDSAVYLCASSSEGVAGGTDTQYFGPGTRLTVL.

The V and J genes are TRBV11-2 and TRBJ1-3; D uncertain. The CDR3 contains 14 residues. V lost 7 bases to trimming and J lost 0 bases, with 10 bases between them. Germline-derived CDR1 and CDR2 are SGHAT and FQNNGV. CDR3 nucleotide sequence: TGTGCCAGCACCAAACCTAGCTCTGGAAACACCATATATTTT. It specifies CASTKPSSGNTIYF. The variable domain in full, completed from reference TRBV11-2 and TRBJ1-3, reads EAGVAQSPRYKIIEKRQSVAFWCNPISGHATLYWYQQILGQGPKLLIQFQNNGVVDDSQLPKDRFSAERLKGVDSTLKIQPAKLEDSAVYLCASTKPSSGNTIYFGEGSWLTVV.